This entry is about one T cell receptor beta chain. The sample holds other DNA sequences that translate to the same CDR3. Libraries were prepared by immunoSEQ multiplex PCR; TCRdb keeps only in-frame clonotypes and omits some of them. The sample has approximately 64,000 clones, roughly 85% seen once. V was trimmed by 1 base and J by 4 bases, leaving 7 bases between them. The length of the CDR3 is 14 residues. The germline V gene encodes CDR1 KGHSH and CDR2 LQKENI. This sample was taken from a study of blood T cell repertoires in COVID-19. For the study at large: PBMCs, B-cell-depleted T cells, or T cells provided the cDNA or gDNA that made up the material.

The receptor was derived from an older woman with COVID-19, enrolled during active disease. The chain recombines TRBV18 with TRBJ1-4; D unclear. The specimen sequenced was peripheral blood. The CDR3 DNA reads as TGTGCCAGCTCACCACGCCAGATTAATGAAAAACTGTTTTTT. Its translation is CASSPRQINEKLFF.